This record concerns one TCR beta chain sequence. V was clipped by 5 bases and J by 0 bases, with 11 bases between them. The CDR3 has 16 residues. Germline CDR1 is SEHNR and CDR2 is FQNEAQ (reference sequence). Full-length variable regions came from constant-region reverse primers plus semi-nested Nested Universal Primer A PCR. TCRdb reprocessed the 5' RACE reads with MiXCR, giving one entry per CDR3 protein. The table has tens of thousands of distinct CDR3 sequences, about 24% seen once. The sequencing input was tumor-infiltrating naive CD4+ T cells sorted from the breast tumor. Indicated subset: naive CD4+ T cells, CD4+CD45RA+CD25-. The rearrangement joins TRBV7-9 to TRBJ2-6; the D gene is possibly TRBD1 (6 bases). The clonotype comes from a female donor with breast cancer. DNA for the CDR3: TGTGCCAGCAGCACGGGACATAACTCTGGGGCCAACGTCCTGACTTTC. The encoded protein is CASSTGHNSGANVLTF.